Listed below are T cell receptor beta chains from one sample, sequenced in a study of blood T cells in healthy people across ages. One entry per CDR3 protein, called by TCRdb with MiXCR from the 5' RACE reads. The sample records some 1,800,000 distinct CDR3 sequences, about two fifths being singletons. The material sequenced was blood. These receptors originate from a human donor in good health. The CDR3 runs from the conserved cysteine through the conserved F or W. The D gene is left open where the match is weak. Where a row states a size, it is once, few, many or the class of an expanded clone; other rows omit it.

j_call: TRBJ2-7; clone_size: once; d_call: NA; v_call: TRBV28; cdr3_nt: TGTGCCAGCAGTTTAAAGGTTCTGGTTTTTGACGAGCAGTACTTC; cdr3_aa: CASSLKVLVFDEQYF
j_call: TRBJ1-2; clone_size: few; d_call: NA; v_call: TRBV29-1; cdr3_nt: TGCAGCGTTAATGGTGGAGAAGGCTATGGCTACACCTTC; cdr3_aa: CSVNGGEGYGYTF
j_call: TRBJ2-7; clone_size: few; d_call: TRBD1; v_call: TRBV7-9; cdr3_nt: TGTGCCAGCAGCTCCCGGGACAGCCTTCCCTACGAGCAGTACTTC; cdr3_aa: CASSSRDSLPYEQYF
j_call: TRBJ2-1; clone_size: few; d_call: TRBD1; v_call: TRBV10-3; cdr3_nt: TGTGCCATCAGTGTAGGGACAGGGGCAAGACCCTCCTACAATGAGCAGTTCTTC; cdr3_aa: CAISVGTGARPSYNEQFF
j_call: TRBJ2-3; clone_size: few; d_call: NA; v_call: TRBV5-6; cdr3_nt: TGTGCCAGCAGCTGGGTATATAGCACAGATACGCAGTATTTT; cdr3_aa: CASSWVYSTDTQYF
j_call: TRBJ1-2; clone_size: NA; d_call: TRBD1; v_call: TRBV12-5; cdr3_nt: TGTGCTAGTGGTTTGGTACAAGGGACAGCCAACTATGGCTACACCTTC; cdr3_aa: CASGLVQGTANYGYTF
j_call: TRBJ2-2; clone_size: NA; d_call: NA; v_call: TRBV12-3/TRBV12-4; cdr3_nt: TGTGCCAGCAGTTTAGACGGAGGGTGGAGGGAAGGCACCGGGGAGCTGTTTTTT; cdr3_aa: CASSLDGGWREGTGELFF
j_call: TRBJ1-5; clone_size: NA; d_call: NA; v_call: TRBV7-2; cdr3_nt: TGTGCCAGCAGCTTAGCGGGGGGGATCAATCAGCCCCAGCATTTT; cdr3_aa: CASSLAGGINQPQHF
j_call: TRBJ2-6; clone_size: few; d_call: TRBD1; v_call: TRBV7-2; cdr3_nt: TGTGCCAGCAGCTTACAGACAGGGTCCGGGGCCAACGTCCTGACTTTC; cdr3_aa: CASSLQTGSGANVLTF
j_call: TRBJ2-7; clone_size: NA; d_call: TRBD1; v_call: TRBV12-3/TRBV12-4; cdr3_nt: TGTGCCAGCAGTTTTAAAGGGGACAGGGTCTACGAGCAGTACTTC; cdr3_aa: CASSFKGDRVYEQYF
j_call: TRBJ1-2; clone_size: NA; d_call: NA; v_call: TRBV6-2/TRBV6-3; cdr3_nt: TGTGCCAGCACACTCCCGGATCCGTATGGCTACACCTTC; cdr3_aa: CASTLPDPYGYTF
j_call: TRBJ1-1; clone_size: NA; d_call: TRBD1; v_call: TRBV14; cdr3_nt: TGTGCCAGCAGCTTACTAACTGGACAGGGGGTGGACACTGAAGCTTTCTTT; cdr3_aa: CASSLLTGQGVDTEAFF
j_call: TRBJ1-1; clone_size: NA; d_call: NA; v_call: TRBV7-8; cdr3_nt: TGTGCCAGCAGCGCCCAGGCGGGGTGGAACACTGAAGCTTTCTTT; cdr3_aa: CASSAQAGWNTEAFF
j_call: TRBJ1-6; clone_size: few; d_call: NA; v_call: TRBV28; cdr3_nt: TGTGCCAGCACCCAGACCGGGGCTGATTCACCCCTCCACTTT; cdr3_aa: CASTQTGADSPLHF
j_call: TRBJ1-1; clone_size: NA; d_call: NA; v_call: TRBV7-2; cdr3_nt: TGTGCCAGCAGCACCCAAACCGGAGTGGACACTGAAGCTTTCTTT; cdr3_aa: CASSTQTGVDTEAFF
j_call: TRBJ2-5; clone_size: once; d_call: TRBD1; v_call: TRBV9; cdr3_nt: TGTGCCAGCAGCGATGGGACAGTAGGGACCCAGTACTTC; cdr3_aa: CASSDGTVGTQYF
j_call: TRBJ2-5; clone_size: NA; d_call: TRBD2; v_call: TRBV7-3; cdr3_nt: TGTGCCAGCAGCTTATTGGGAGCGGGGGGGCCCTGGGAGACCCAGTACTTC; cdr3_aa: CASSLLGAGGPWETQYF
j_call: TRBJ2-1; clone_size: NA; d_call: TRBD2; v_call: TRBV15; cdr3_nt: TGTGCCACCAGCAGTAGACTAGCGAGTCTTTCCTACAATGAGCAGTTCTTC; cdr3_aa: CATSSRLASLSYNEQFF
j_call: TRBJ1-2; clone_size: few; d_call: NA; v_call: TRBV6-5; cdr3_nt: TGTGCCAGCAGTCTGGCGGCGGACTACTATGGCTACACCTTC; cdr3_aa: CASSLAADYYGYTF
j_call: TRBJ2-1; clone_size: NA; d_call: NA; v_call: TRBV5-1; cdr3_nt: TGCGCCAGCAGCTTGTTAGGGCAGACCTACAATGAGCAGTTCTTC; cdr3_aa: CASSLLGQTYNEQFF
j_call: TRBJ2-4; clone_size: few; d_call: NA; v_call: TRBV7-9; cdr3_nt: TGTGCCAGCAGCTTAAATTATGGTGAGGGAGAGGACAAAAACATTCAGTACTTC; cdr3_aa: CASSLNYGEGEDKNIQYF
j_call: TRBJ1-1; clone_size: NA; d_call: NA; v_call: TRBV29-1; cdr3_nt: TGCAGCGTTACAGGGATGAGGACTGAAGCTTTCTTT; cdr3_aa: CSVTGMRTEAFF
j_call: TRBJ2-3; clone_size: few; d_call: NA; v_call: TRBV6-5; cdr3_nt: TGTGCCAGCAGCCAGGCTGGGGCCAACCCCGGCACAGATACGCAGTATTTT; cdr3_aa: CASSQAGANPGTDTQYF
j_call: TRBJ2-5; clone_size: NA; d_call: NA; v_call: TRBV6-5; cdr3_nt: TGTGCCAGCAGTTACGACGGTGCAGAGACCCAGTACTTC; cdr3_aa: CASSYDGAETQYF
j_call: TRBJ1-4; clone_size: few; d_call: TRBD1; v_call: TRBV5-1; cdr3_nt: TGCGCCAGCAGCTCGACAGGGACGGGCGAAAAACTGTTTTTT; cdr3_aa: CASSSTGTGEKLFF
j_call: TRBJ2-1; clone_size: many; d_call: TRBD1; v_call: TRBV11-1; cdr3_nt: TGTGCCAGCAGCCGGGACAGGGGGCACAATGAGCAGTTCTTC; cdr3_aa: CASSRDRGHNEQFF
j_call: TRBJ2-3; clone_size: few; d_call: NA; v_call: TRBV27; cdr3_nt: TGTGCCAGCAGACCCGGGGCTAGCCGTACAGATACGCAGTATTTT; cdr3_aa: CASRPGASRTDTQYF